The source of this T cell receptor (beta chain) is a study of T cell responses to AZD1222 COVID-19 vaccine. Study results and caveats: Within unmutated variant regions lay the reported targets of nearly half of spike-specific TCRs. White British donors predominated, females outnumbered males, and clonal diversity was possibly underestimated.

The protocol was immunoSEQ multiplex PCR, while the TCRdb copy is restricted to in-frame clones and leaves out a portion. The sample has some 150,000 clones, 88% seen once; the top ten hold approximately 7%. Regarding this clone: Its cognate antigen is unknown.

This CDR3 has 15 amino acids. With 5 bases clipped from V and 3 bases from J, the junction kept 6 bases outside the gene matches. CDR1 is SGHVS, CDR2 FNYEAQ, per germline. The specimen was peripheral blood, collected after recovery from COVID-19. The chain recombines TRBV7-6 with TRBJ2-1, with 8 bases that match TRBD2. The TCR sequence derives from an adult who had recovered from COVID-19. The DNA of the CDR3 is TGTGCCAGCAGCCCCGGACTAGCCTTCTACAATGAGCAGTTCTTC. Protein product: CASSPGLAFYNEQFF.